This T cell receptor (beta chain) emerged from a study of blood T cell repertoires in COVID-19. The authors' processing: Estimates of nucleated cell counts were drawn from the amplification of reference gene primers. TCRdb's table, derived via immunoSEQ multiplex PCR, lists solely in-frame clones and lacks some. D and trimming come from the DNA, and the V and J calls and clone size come from that table. The sample shows about 170,000 clones, 83% of them seen only once. The CDR3 has 13 amino acids. Trimming removed 3 bases from V and 10 bases from J, with 10 bases in between. Germline V gene lookup returns CDR1 LNHDA and CDR2 SQIVND (reference sequence).

The sample taken for sequencing was PBMCs or T cells enriched from blood (not recorded which). This rearrangement joins TRBV19 to TRBJ1-6, with D perhaps matching TRBD1 (5 bases). This clonotype originated in a woman between 50 and 59 years old in a cohort exposed to, infected with or recovered from COVID-19 (not recorded which). The CDR3 spells CASSIQGGSPLHF. DNA of the CDR3: TGTGCCAGTAGTATTCAGGGCGGATCACCCCTCCACTTT.